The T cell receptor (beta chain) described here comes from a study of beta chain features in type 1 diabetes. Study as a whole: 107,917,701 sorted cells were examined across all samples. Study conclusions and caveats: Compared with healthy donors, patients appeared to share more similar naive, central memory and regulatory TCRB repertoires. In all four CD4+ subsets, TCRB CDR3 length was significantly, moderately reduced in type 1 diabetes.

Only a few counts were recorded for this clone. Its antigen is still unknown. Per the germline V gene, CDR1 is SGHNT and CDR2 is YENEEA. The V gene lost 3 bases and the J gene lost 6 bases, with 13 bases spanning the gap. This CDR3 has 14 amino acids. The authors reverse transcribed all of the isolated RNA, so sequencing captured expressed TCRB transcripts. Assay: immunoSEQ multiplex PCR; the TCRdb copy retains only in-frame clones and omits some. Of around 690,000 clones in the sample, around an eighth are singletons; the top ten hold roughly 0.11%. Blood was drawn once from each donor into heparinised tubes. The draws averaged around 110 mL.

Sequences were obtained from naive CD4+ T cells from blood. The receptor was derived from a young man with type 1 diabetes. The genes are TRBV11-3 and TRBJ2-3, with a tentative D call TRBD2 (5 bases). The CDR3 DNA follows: TGTGCCAGCAGCTTGGGTAATGGCGGGGATACGCAGTATTTT. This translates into CASSLGNGGDTQYF.